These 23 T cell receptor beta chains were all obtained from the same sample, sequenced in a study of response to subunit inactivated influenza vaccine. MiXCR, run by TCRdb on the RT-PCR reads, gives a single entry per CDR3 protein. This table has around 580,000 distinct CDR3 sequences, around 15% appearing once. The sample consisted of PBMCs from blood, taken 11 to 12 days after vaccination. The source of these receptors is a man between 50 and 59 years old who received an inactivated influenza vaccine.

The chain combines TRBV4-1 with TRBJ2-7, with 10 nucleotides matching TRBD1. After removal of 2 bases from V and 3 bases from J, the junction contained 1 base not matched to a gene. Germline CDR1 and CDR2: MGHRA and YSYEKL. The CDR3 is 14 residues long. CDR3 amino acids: CASSQRTGGYEQYF. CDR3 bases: TGCGCCAGCAGCCAAAGGACAGGGGGCTACGAGCAGTACTTC.

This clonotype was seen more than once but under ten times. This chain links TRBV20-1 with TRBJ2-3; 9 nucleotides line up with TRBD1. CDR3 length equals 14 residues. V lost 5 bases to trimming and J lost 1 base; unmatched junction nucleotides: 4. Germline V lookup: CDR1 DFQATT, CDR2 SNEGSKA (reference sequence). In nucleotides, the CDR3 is TGCAGTGCTTTACAGGGGGCGGGCACAGATACGCAGTATTTT. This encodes CSALQGAGTDTQYF.

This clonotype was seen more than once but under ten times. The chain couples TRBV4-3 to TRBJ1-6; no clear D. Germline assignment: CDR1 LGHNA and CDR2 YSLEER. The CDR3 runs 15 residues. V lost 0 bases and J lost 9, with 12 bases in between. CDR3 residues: CASSQDTGYGSPLHF. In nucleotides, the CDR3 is TGCGCCAGCAGCCAAGATACGGGGTACGGTTCACCCCTCCACTTT.

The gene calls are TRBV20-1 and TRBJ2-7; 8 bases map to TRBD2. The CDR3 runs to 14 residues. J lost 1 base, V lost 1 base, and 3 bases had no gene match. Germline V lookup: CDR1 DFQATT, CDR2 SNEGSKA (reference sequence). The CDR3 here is CSARGGGPSYEQYF. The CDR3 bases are TGCAGTGCTAGAGGCGGGGGGCCATCCTACGAGCAGTACTTC.

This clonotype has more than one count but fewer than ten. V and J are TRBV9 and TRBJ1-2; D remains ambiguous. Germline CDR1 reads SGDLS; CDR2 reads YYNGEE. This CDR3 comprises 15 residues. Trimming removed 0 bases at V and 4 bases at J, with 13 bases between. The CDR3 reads CASSVALALGYGYTF. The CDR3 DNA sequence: TGTGCCAGCAGCGTAGCCCTCGCCCTTGGCTATGGCTACACCTTC.

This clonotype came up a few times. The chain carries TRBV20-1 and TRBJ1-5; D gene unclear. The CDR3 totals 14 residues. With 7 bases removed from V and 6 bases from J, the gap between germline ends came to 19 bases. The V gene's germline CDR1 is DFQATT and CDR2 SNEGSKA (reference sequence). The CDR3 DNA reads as TGCAGTGTCCCAAAGCAAGGGAGTATTCAGCCCCAGCATTTT. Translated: CSVPKQGSIQPQHF.

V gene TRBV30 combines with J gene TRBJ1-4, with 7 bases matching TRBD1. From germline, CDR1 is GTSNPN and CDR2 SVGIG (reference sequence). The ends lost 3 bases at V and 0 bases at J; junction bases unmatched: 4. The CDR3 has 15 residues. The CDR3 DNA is TGTGCCTGGAGCGCAGGGGGGGCAACTAATGAAAAACTGTTTTTT. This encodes CAWSAGGATNEKLFF.

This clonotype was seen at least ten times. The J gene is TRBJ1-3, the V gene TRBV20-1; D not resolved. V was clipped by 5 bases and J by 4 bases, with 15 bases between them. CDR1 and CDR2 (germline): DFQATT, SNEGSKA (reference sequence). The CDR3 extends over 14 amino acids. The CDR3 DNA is TGCAGTGCTGGCTCCATTCAGTCAGGAAACACCATATATTTT. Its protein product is CSAGSIQSGNTIYF.

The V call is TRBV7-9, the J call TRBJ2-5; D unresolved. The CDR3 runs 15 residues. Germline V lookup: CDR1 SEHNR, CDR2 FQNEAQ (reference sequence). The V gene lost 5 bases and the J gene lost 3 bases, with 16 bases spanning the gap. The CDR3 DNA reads TGTGCCAGCAGCACAGAGGCAGGTCGGGAAGAGACCCAGTACTTC. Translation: CASSTEAGREETQYF.

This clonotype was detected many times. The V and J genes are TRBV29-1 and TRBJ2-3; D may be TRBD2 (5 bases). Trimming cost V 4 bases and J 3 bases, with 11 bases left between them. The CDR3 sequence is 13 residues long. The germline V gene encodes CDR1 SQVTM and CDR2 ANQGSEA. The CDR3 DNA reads TGCAGCGTTGGGGGTGCGGGTACAGATACGCAGTATTTT. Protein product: CSVGGAGTDTQYF.

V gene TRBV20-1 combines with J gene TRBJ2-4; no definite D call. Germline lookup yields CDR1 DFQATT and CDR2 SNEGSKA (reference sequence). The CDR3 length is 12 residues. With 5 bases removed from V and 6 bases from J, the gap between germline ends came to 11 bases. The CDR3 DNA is TGCAGTGCTCCAACGAACCTAAACATTCAGTACTTC. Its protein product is CSAPTNLNIQYF.

The CDR3 nucleotides are TGCGCCAGCAGCCAAGATAACGGGAGGGGCTATGGCTACACCTTC. Its translation: CASSQDNGRGYGYTF. The J gene is TRBJ1-2, the V gene TRBV4-1, with D possibly TRBD1 on 5 matching bases. There are 15 residues in the CDR3. Germline V gene sequence: CDR1 MGHRA, CDR2 YSYEKL. V was clipped by 0 bases and J by 4 bases, with 12 bases between them.

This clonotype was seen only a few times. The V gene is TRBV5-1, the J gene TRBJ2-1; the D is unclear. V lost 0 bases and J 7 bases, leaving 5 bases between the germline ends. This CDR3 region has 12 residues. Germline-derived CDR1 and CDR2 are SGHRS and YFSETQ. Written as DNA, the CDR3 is TGCGCCAGCAGCTTGGAAGAAAATGAGCAGTTCTTC. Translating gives CASSLEENEQFF.

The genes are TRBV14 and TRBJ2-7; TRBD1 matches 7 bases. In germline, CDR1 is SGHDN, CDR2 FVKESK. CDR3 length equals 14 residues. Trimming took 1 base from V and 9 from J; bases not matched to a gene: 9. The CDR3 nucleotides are TGTGCCAGCAGCCAAGGGGGACAGCGATTGGCGCAGTACTTC. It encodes CASSQGGQRLAQYF.

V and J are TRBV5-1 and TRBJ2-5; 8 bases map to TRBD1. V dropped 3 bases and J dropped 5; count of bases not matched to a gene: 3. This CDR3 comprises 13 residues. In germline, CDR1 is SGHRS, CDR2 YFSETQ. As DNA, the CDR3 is TGCGCCAGCAGCTACGGACAGGGTGAGACCCAGTACTTC. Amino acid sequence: CASSYGQGETQYF.

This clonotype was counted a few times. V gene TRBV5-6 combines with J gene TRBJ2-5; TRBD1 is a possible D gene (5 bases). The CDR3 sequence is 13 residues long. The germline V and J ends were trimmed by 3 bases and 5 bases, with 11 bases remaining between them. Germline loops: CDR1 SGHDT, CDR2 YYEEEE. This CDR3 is CASSWGPGETQYF. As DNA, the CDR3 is TGTGCCAGCAGCTGGGGTCCAGGGGAGACCCAGTACTTC.

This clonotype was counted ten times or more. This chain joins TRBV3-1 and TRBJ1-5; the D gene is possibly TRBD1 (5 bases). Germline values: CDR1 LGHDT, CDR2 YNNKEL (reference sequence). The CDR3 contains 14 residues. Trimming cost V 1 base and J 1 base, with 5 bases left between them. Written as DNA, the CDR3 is TGTGCCAGCAGCCAAGGACAGAGCAATCAGCCCCAGCATTTT. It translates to CASSQGQSNQPQHF.

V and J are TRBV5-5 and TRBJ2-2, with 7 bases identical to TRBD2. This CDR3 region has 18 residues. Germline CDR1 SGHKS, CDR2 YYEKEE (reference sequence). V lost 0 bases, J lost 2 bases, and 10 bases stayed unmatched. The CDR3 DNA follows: TGTGCCAGCAGCTTGGACTTACGGCTAGCGGTTAACACCGGGGAGCTGTTTTTT. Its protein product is CASSLDLRLAVNTGELFF.

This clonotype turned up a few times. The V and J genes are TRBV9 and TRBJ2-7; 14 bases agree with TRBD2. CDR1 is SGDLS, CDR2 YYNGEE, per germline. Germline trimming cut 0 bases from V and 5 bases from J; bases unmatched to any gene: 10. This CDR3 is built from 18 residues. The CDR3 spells CASSVEGRAGLAGDEQYF. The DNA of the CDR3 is TGTGCCAGCAGCGTAGAGGGTCGGGCGGGACTAGCGGGAGACGAGCAGTACTTC.

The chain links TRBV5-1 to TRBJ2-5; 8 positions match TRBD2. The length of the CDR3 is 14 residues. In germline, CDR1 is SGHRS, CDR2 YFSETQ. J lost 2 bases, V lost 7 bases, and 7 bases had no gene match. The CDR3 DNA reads TGCGCCAGCGGCGCTCTAGCGGGTCAAGAGACCCAGTACTTC. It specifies CASGALAGQETQYF. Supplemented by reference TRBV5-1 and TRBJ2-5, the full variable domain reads KAGVTQTPRYLIKTRGQQVTLSCSPISGHRSVSWYQQTPGQGLQFLFEYFSETQRNKGNFPGRFSGRQFSNSRSEMNVSTLELGDSALYLCASGALAGQETQYFGPGTRLLVL.

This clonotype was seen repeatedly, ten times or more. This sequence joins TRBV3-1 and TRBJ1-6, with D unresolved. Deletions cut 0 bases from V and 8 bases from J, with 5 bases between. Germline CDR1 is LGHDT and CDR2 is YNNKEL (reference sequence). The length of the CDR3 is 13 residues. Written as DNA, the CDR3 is TGTGCCAGCAGCCAAGACAGACATTCACCCCTCCACTTT. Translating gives CASSQDRHSPLHF.

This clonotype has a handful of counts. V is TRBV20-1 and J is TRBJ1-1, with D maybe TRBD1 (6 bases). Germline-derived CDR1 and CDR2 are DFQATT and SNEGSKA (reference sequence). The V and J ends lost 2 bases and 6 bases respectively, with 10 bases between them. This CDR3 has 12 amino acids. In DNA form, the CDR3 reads TGCAGTGCTAGAAAGGGGGTGGCTGAAGCTTTCTTT. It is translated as CSARKGVAEAFF.

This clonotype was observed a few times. The CDR3 DNA sequence: TGCGCCAGCAGCTTGTCTGCGGGGGGGAGGACAGATACGCAGTATTTT. It yields the protein CASSLSAGGRTDTQYF. The J gene is TRBJ2-3, the V gene TRBV5-1; 9 nucleotides align to TRBD2. V shed 1 base and J 3 bases; nucleotides not matched to a gene: 6. The germline gives CDR1 SGHRS, CDR2 YFSETQ. The CDR3 loop spans 16 amino acids.